These 8 T cell receptor beta chains originate from one sample sequenced in a study of low-dose radiotherapy and immunotherapy resistance in tumors. First-strand cDNA relied on TRAV- and TRBV-specific primers spanning alpha and beta chains. TCR amplification ran 15 to 25 PCR cycles using constant-region and V-primer adapter primers. MiXCR, run by TCRdb on the reads, gives a single entry per CDR3 protein. The top ten clones hold 10% to 12% of a sample with fewer than 20,000 distinct CDR3 sequences, under 80% of them seen once. These receptor sequences come from a human donor with advanced metastatic prostate, ovarian, gallbladder or colorectal cancer (not recorded which). This table probably holds off-target reads from a library built for another chain.

This clonotype was counted once. The rearrangement links TRBV6-6 to TRBJ2-7, with 10 bases identical to TRBD2. Germline V lookup: CDR1 MNHNY, CDR2 SVGAGI (reference sequence). This CDR3 spans 13 amino acids. V dropped 4 bases and J dropped 6; count of bases not matched to a gene: 3. As DNA, the CDR3 is TGTGCCAGCAGTTTGGGACTAGCGTTCGAGCAGTACTTC. It codes for CASSLGLAFEQYF.

The chain uses TRBV13 and TRBJ1-1; no clear D gene. CDR1 PRHDT and CDR2 FYEKMQ come from the germline V gene (reference sequence). The CDR3 consists of 13 residues. V was shortened by 8 bases and J by 5 bases, with 15 bases between the two germline ends. The CDR3 sequence: CASGFLGRTEAFF. The CDR3, as DNA: TGTGCCAGCGGGTTTTTGGGGAGGACTGAAGCTTTCTTT.

This chain connects TRBV6-1 to TRBJ2-4; 7 bases are shared with TRBD1. Germline V gene data show CDR1 as MNHNS and CDR2 as SASEGT. Trimming took 4 bases from V and 0 from J; bases not matched to a gene: 18. The CDR3 sequence is 20 residues long. The CDR3 protein is CASSGQPIFDRALAKNIQYF. In DNA, the CDR3 is TGTGCCAGCAGTGGACAACCTATTTTCGACAGGGCCCTAGCCAAAAACATTCAGTACTTC.

The chain has TRBV10-3 and TRBJ1-3; 7 nucleotides align to TRBD1. CDR1 and CDR2 from the germline V gene are ENHRY and SYGVKD. V shed 6 bases, J shed 4 bases, and the junction held 0 bases outside the gene matches. The CDR3 consists of 12 residues. In nucleotides, the CDR3 is TGTGCCATCAGGGACAGGGGAAACACCATATATTTT. Residues: CAIRDRGNTIYF.

DNA for the CDR3: TGTGCCAGCAGCCCCAGTGCTAGCGGGAGCAGAACCGGGGAGCTGTTTTTT. It translates to CASSPSASGSRTGELFF. V gene TRBV14 combines with J gene TRBJ2-2, with 10 bases lining up with TRBD2. This CDR3 has 17 residues. The J segment lost 5 bases and the V segment lost 4 bases, leaving 10 bases of the junction unmatched. Germline CDR1 is SGHDN and CDR2 is FVKESK.

This clonotype was seen only once. The CDR3 coding sequence is TGTGCCAGCAGCTTAGCAGGGTTTAATCAGCCCCAGCATTTT. Its translation: CASSLAGFNQPQHF. The chain recombines TRBV7-2 with TRBJ1-5; the D is unclear. Germline V gene data show CDR1 as SGHTA and CDR2 as FQGNSA. The CDR3 runs 14 residues. V lost 0 bases, J lost 4 bases, and 7 bases lay in between.

This clonotype occurred a few times. V usage is TRBV6-2 or TRBV6-3 and J usage is TRBJ2-2; TRBD2 might be the D (6 bases). Germline loops: CDR1 MNHEY, CDR2 SVGEGT. This CDR3 is built from 15 residues. The V gene lost 6 bases and the J gene lost 1 base, with 12 bases spanning the gap. In DNA, the CDR3 is TGTGCCAGCAGGTTGGGACTCAAGAACACCGGGGAGCTGTTTTTT. Its protein is CASRLGLKNTGELFF.

CDR3: CASRAAGGQDTQYF. CDR3 DNA sequence: TGTGCCAGCAGAGCCGCGGGGGGACAAGATACGCAGTATTTT. The rearrangement uses TRBV12-3 or TRBV12-4 and TRBJ2-3; TRBD2 matches at 8 bases. V shed 6 bases, J shed 5 bases, and the junction held 7 bases outside the gene matches. The CDR3 runs to 14 residues.